What follows are 21 T cell receptor beta chains derived from one specimen sequenced in a study of beta chain features in type 1 diabetes. Whole-study results and caveats: In every one of the four CD4+ subsets, TCRB CDR3s were moderately but significantly shorter in Type 1 diabetes patients.

Their antigens remain unidentified. As every portion of the isolated RNA was reverse transcribed, the sequencing read expressed TCRB transcripts. Method: immunoSEQ multiplex PCR; TCRdb's copy keeps in-frame clones and lacks some. The profile shows about 160,000 clones, just over 8% of them singletons. The sample taken for sequencing was central memory CD4+ T cells from blood. The receptors here all came from a young woman with type 1 diabetes.

The CDR3 reads CASRAAGVHF. CDR3 in DNA: TGTGCCAGCAGGGCGGCAGGGGTGCATTTT. The chain couples TRBV27 to TRBJ1-5; TRBD1 might be the D (6 bases). Trimming took off 6 bases at V and 15 bases at J, with 12 bases between the two ends. Germline-derived CDR1 and CDR2 are MNHEY and SMNVEV (reference sequence). CDR3 length: 10 residues.

This rearrangement joins TRBV5-1 to TRBJ2-1; the D gene is possibly TRBD2 (6 bases). Germline CDR1 reads SGHRS; CDR2 reads YFSETQ. The CDR3 sequence is 12 residues long. V shed 4 bases and J shed 8 bases, with 10 bases lying between them. This CDR3 reads CASSGGLHEQFF. The CDR3 region has the DNA TGCGCCAGCAGCGGGGGACTTCATGAGCAGTTCTTC.

The table lists this clone with many counts. The CDR3: CASSTSGWNTGELFF. Written as DNA, the CDR3 is TGTGCCAGCTCGACTAGCGGGTGGAACACCGGGGAGCTGTTTTTT. The chain employs TRBV6-1 and TRBJ2-2; 10 nucleotides line up with TRBD2. Losses at the gene ends were 8 bases for V and 1 base for J; bases not matched to a gene: 4. The CDR3 loop spans 15 amino acids. Germline lookup yields CDR1 MNHNS and CDR2 SASEGT.

The table lists this clone with a few counts. The rearrangement uses TRBV28 and TRBJ2-1; D may be TRBD2 (6 bases). Trimming removed 6 bases from V and 4 bases from J, with 19 bases in between. CDR3 length: 16 residues. Germline lookup yields CDR1 MDHEN and CDR2 SYDVKM. The DNA for the CDR3 is TGTGCCAGCAGCCCCGCGGGGACGAAGAGATACAATGAGCAGTTCTTC. Residues: CASSPAGTKRYNEQFF. Full variable domain (outside the CDR3, taken from reference TRBV28 and TRBJ2-1): DVKVTQSSRYLVKRTGEKVFLECVQDMDHENMFWYRQDPGLGLRLIYFSYDVKMKEKGDIPEGYSVSREKKERFSLILESASTNQTSMYLCASSPAGTKRYNEQFFGPGTRLTVL.

The rearrangement links TRBV7-2 to TRBJ2-5; maybe TRBD2 (6 bases). This CDR3 has 14 residues. Trimming cost V 5 bases and J 1 base, with 11 bases left between them. CDR1 SGHTA and CDR2 FQGNSA come from the germline V gene. In nucleotides, the CDR3 is TGTGCCAGCAGCGCCTCGGGACTCCAAGAGACCCAGTACTTC. Protein product: CASSASGLQETQYF.

In this sample, this clone turned up a few times. This rearrangement joins TRBV2 to TRBJ2-2; 8 bases line up with TRBD2. Germline V gene sequence: CDR1 SNHLY, CDR2 FYNNEI. V shed 7 bases and J 5 bases; nucleotides not matched to a gene: 12. This CDR3 region has 16 residues. CDR3: CASTLTGTRETGELFF. The CDR3 DNA follows: TGTGCCAGCACCCTCACCGGGACTAGAGAAACCGGGGAGCTGTTTTTT.

The table lists this clone with a few counts. The chain uses TRBV15 and TRBJ1-6; no definite D call. This CDR3 has 15 amino acids. Germline-derived CDR1 and CDR2 are LNHNV and YYDKDF (reference sequence). V dropped 0 bases and J dropped 10 bases, with 13 bases sitting between them. Written as DNA, the CDR3 is TGTGCCACCAGCAGAGAACAGCTTCTCGGCTCACCCCTCCACTTT. As protein: CATSREQLLGSPLHF.

This clone was seen a few times. The V call is TRBV28, the J call TRBJ2-6, with 8 bases aligning to TRBD2. Germline CDR1 MDHEN, CDR2 SYDVKM. V lost 7 bases, J lost 3 bases, and 8 bases stayed unmatched. The CDR3 totals 16 residues. Written as DNA, the CDR3 is TGTGCCAGCAATAGGTCCGCGGGAGGTGGGGCCAACGTCCTGACTTTC. This sequence encodes CASNRSAGGGANVLTF.

This clone turned up a few times. The chain combines TRBV5-1 with TRBJ2-3; the D gene is possibly TRBD2 (6 bases). Deletions cut 2 bases from V and 1 base from J, with 11 bases between. The CDR3 is made up of 15 amino acids. Germline lookup yields CDR1 SGHRS and CDR2 YFSETQ. CDR3 region: CASSFRGEGTDTQYF. The CDR3 region has the DNA TGCGCCAGCAGCTTTCGAGGGGAGGGCACAGATACGCAGTATTTT.

CDR3 DNA: TGTGCCAGCAGCTCCGGACAGGGGATAATGCTCGAGCAGTACTTC. The encoded protein is CASSSGQGIMLEQYF. This sequence joins TRBV7-3 and TRBJ2-7; 9 bases line up with TRBD1. Germline V gene sequence: CDR1 SGHTA, CDR2 FQGTGA. This CDR3 is built from 15 residues. J lost 6 bases, V lost 4 bases, and 10 bases had no gene match.

The V gene is TRBV6-6, the J gene TRBJ2-5; D may be TRBD2 (6 bases). Between the trimmed V and J ends, which lost 0 bases and 7 bases, there was a span of 12 bases. The germline V gene encodes CDR1 MNHNY and CDR2 SVGAGI (reference sequence). CDR3 size: 14 residues. CDR3 protein: CASSYSGGGGTQYF. DNA of the CDR3: TGTGCCAGCAGTTACTCGGGGGGTGGTGGGACCCAGTACTTC.

In this sample, this clone turned up a few times. The chain has TRBV4-1 and TRBJ1-5; 9 nucleotides align to TRBD1. The J segment lost 4 bases and the V segment lost 1 base, leaving 11 bases of the junction unmatched. This CDR3 is built from 18 residues. The germline CDR1 and CDR2 sequences are MGHRA and YSYEKL. The CDR3 sequence: CASSQGPLRDRDNQPQHF. CDR3 DNA sequence: TGCGCCAGCAGCCAAGGGCCCCTCCGGGACAGGGATAATCAGCCCCAGCATTTT.

There are a few counts of this clone. Distinct nucleotide sequences in the sample also encode this CDR3. The chain joins TRBV7-9 to TRBJ2-3, with D uncertain. Trimming took 4 bases from V and 3 from J, leaving 5 bases between them. The CDR3 covers 12 residues. CDR1 is SEHNR, CDR2 FQNEAQ, per germline (reference sequence). The CDR3 DNA sequence: TGTGCCAGCAGCTCTGTTACAGATACGCAGTATTTT. Translating gives CASSSVTDTQYF. The full variable domain, with the rest looked up from reference TRBV7-9 and TRBJ2-3, is DTGVSQNPRHKITKRGQNVTFRCDPISEHNRLYWYRQTLGQGPEFLTYFQNEAQLEKSRLLSDRFSAERPKGSFSTLEIQRTEQGDSAMYLCASSSVTDTQYFGPGTRLTVL.

The chain uses TRBV29-1 and TRBJ2-5; D possibly corresponds to TRBD1 (5 bases). V lost 5 bases to trimming and J lost 5 bases, with 15 bases between them. Germline V CDR1 and CDR2: SQVTM, ANQGSEA. This CDR3 spans 13 amino acids. The CDR3 DNA is TGCAGCGTTTCACCAGGGATCTGGGAGACCCAGTACTTC. Amino acid sequence: CSVSPGIWETQYF.

The genes are TRBV7-3 and TRBJ2-1, with TRBD2 identical over 9 bases. CDR3 length: 16 amino acids. Germline assignment: CDR1 SGHTA and CDR2 FQGTGA. Trimming cost V 1 base and J 7 bases; bases outside gene matches: 8. As DNA, the CDR3 is TGTGCCAGCAGCTTAATCTTCTCGCGGGAGGGGAATGAGCAGTTCTTC. Amino acid sequence: CASSLIFSREGNEQFF.

This clone was counted only a few times. V gene TRBV5-6 combines with J gene TRBJ2-1; TRBD2 agrees at 7 bases. The CDR3 has 15 amino acids. Germline assignment: CDR1 SGHDT and CDR2 YYEEEE. Trimming at V came to 8 bases and at J to 4 bases, leaving 12 bases not matched to a gene. The CDR3 region has the DNA TGTGCCAGTGGGGCGGGACTACCCCTTTACAATGAGCAGTTCTTC. This gives the protein CASGAGLPLYNEQFF.

This clone was recorded a few times. The J gene is TRBJ2-2, the V gene TRBV5-1; a weak D match, TRBD1 (5 bases). V was cut by 3 bases and J by 6 bases, with 12 bases left in between. Germline-derived CDR1 and CDR2 are SGHRS and YFSETQ. There are 14 residues in the CDR3. CDR3 in amino acids: CASSWGGEAGELFF. CDR3 coding DNA: TGCGCCAGCAGCTGGGGCGGCGAGGCCGGGGAGCTGTTTTTT.

The rearrangement uses TRBV7-9 and TRBJ1-1, with 9 bases matching TRBD1. Losses at the gene ends were 5 bases for V and 11 bases for J; bases not matched to a gene: 6. The germline gives CDR1 SEHNR, CDR2 FQNEAQ (reference sequence). There are 12 residues in the CDR3. This CDR3 reads CASSRTGVGAFF. In nucleotides, the CDR3 is TGTGCCAGCAGCAGGACAGGGGTTGGGGCTTTCTTT.

Comment on this clone: Different DNA sequences within this sample yield the same CDR3. The V gene is TRBV7-3, the J gene TRBJ2-1, with D possibly TRBD2 on 5 matching bases. V was trimmed by 2 bases and J by 1 base, leaving 9 bases between them. Germline CDR1 is SGHTA and CDR2 is FQGTGA. This CDR3 has 15 amino acids. DNA for the CDR3: TGTGCCAGCAGCTTAGTTCGGGAATCCTACAATGAGCAGTTCTTC. Residues: CASSLVRESYNEQFF. The variable domain in full, with the rest retrieved from reference TRBV7-3 and TRBJ2-1, is GAGVSQTPSNKVTEKGKYVELRCDPISGHTALYWYRQSLGQGPEFLIYFQGTGAADDSGLPNDRFFAVRPEGSVSTLKIQRTERGDSAVYLCASSLVRESYNEQFFGPGTRLTVL.

Only a few counts were recorded for this clone. The chain links TRBV6-5 to TRBJ2-3; D unclear. The CDR3 is 12 amino acids. V lost 4 bases, J lost 0 bases, and 2 bases lay in between. CDR1 is MNHEY and CDR2 is SVGAGI in the germline V gene. CDR3 nucleotides: TGTGCCAGCAGTTCTAGCACAGATACGCAGTATTTT. This gives the protein CASSSSTDTQYF.

The J gene is TRBJ2-1, the V gene TRBV7-9; TRBD2 is a possible D gene (5 bases). Per the germline V gene, CDR1 is SEHNR and CDR2 is FQNEAQ (reference sequence). Trimming left V 5 bases short and J 5 bases short, with 13 bases between. The CDR3 loop spans 14 amino acids. The CDR3 reads CASSATGGNNEQFF. Here the CDR3 DNA reads TGTGCCAGCAGCGCCACTGGAGGAAACAATGAGCAGTTCTTC.